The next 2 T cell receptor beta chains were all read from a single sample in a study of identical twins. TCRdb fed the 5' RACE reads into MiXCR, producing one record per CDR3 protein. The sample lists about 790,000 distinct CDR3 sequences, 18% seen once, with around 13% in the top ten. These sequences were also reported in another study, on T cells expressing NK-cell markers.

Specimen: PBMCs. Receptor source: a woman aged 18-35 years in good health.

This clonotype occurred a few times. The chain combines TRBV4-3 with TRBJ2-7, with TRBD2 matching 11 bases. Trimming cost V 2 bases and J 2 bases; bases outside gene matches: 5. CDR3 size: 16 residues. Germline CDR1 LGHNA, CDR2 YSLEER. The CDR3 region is CASSQQTSGDPYEQYF. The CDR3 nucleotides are TGCGCCAGCAGCCAACAGACTAGCGGGGACCCCTACGAGCAGTACTTC.

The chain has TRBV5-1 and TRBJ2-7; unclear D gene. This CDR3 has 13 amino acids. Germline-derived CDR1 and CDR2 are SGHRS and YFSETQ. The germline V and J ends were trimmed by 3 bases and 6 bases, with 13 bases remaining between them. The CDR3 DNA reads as TGCGCCAGCAGCTGGAGCACGGTGGGCGAGCAGTACTTC. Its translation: CASSWSTVGEQYF.